This T cell receptor beta chain was identified during a study of blood T cell repertoires in COVID-19. At the level of the study: Sample material is recorded as cDNA or gDNA derived from T cells, B-cell-depleted T cells, or PBMCs.

The table came from immunoSEQ multiplex PCR; TCRdb's copy has only in-frame clones and leaves some out. The sample has under 200,000 clones; 88% are singletons. Germline V gene data show CDR1 as SGHVS and CDR2 as FQNEAQ. J was trimmed by 0 bases and V by 2 bases; bases with no gene match: 9. This CDR3 has 17 amino acids. The clonotype was recovered from a woman aged 45-65 years who had recovered from COVID-19. Material: PBMCs or T cells enriched from blood (not recorded which). This rearrangement joins TRBV7-8 to TRBJ1-1; the match to TRBD1 covers 7 bases. Here the CDR3 DNA reads TGTGCCAGCAGCTTACCACAGGGGACGGGTATGAACACTGAAGCTTTCTTT. This gives the protein CASSLPQGTGMNTEAFF.